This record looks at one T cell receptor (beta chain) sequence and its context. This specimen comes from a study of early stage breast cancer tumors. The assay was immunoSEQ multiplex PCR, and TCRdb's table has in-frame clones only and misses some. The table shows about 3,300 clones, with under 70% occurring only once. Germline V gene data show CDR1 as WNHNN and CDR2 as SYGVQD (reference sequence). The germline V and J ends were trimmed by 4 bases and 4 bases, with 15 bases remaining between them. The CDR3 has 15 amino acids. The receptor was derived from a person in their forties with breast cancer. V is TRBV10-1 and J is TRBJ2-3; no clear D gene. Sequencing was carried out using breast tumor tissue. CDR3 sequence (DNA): TGCGCCAGCAGTGGTGGTGGGATCGGAGCAGATACGCAGTATTTT. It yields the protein CASSGGGIGADTQYF.